This TCR beta chain is from a study of T cells in Graves' hyperthyroidism and ophthalmopathy. For the study at large: Specimen type is peripheral blood, collected at initial diagnosis prior to any treatment.

As regards this clonotype: Its antigen is still unknown.

The germline V gene encodes CDR1 MDHEN and CDR2 SYDVKM. This CDR3 is built from 14 residues. Trimming stripped 1 base from V and 4 bases from J, with 8 bases between. Study-wide results and limits: Ophthalmopathy was told apart from stable hyperthyroidism by a 13 V-J model.

The study excluded patients with uncontrolled infection, other autoimmune disease, pregnancy or lactation. Researchers took RNA transcripts and amplified the TCR beta CDR3 regions from them. The HTBI primer set drove a first-round RT-PCR of the TCR CDR3. TCRdb ran MiXCR on the multiplex PCR reads and lists one entry per CDR3 protein. The table records about 700,000 distinct CDR3 sequences, about 14% of them present only once. This rearrangement joins TRBV28 to TRBJ1-5; D is possibly TRBD1 (6 bases). This clonotype was sampled from a woman aged 18-29 years with Graves' hyperthyroidism. Sequencing was carried out using blood. CDR3 residues: CASSLFQGNQPQHF. The CDR3 bases are TGTGCCAGCAGTTTATTCCAGGGGAATCAGCCCCAGCATTTT.